Below are 26 T cell receptor beta chains sequenced from a single sample in a study of blood T cells in healthy people across ages. A second PCR, run for about 6 to 11 cycles, used a sample-barcoded 5' primer plus a J-beta primer mix. TCRdb itself ran the 5' RACE reads through MiXCR, one entry per CDR3 protein. The table includes fewer than 750,000 distinct CDR3 sequences, 52% detected once. The sample was blood. These receptor sequences come from a woman of 80 years or more in good health.

The chain uses TRBV5-1 and TRBJ2-1; TRBD1 agrees at 7 bases. The CDR3 length is 15 residues. V shed 1 base and J 9 bases; nucleotides not matched to a gene: 10. CDR1 and CDR2 from the germline V gene are SGHRS and YFSETQ. This chain's CDR3 is CASSLSDRELSEQFF. CDR3 nucleotide sequence: TGCGCCAGCAGCTTGAGCGACAGGGAGCTGAGTGAGCAGTTCTTC.

Only a few counts were recorded for this clonotype. The chain employs TRBV7-2 and TRBJ1-3; D is unresolved. The CDR3 loop spans 14 amino acids. V was trimmed by 1 base and J by 3 bases, leaving 7 bases between them. Germline V lookup: CDR1 SGHTA, CDR2 FQGNSA. CDR3 nucleotides: TGTGCCAGCAGCTTAGAAGGCAGTGGAAACACCATATATTTT. Its translation is CASSLEGSGNTIYF. The full variable domain, completed using reference TRBV7-2 and TRBJ1-3, is GAGVSQSPSNKVTEKGKDVELRCDPISGHTALYWYRQSLGQGLEFLIYFQGNSAPDKSGLPSDRFSAERTGGSVSTLTIQRTQQEDSAVYLCASSLEGSGNTIYFGEGSWLTVV.

This clonotype was found many times. The gene calls are TRBV29-1 and TRBJ2-3; D is undetermined. This CDR3 is built from 12 residues. V was shortened by 4 bases and J by 9 bases, with 14 bases between the two germline ends. In germline, CDR1 is SQVTM, CDR2 ANQGSEA. The CDR3 spells CSVASNQMTQYF. The CDR3 DNA reads TGCAGCGTTGCGTCCAACCAAATGACGCAGTATTTT.

Turning to this clonotype: Since a much larger clone is just one base distant, this may be a read error. The gene calls are TRBV7-9 and TRBJ2-3, with D hard to call. Trimming took 0 bases from V and 2 from J, leaving 6 bases between them. Germline V lookup: CDR1 SEHNR, CDR2 FQNEAQ (reference sequence). The CDR3 sequence is 14 residues long. CDR3 nucleotide sequence: TGTGCCAGCAGCTTAGCTTCCGTCACAGATACGCAGTATTTT. Residues: CASSLASVTDTQYF.

This chain connects TRBV5-1 to TRBJ1-1, with D possibly matching TRBD1 (5 bases). This CDR3 is built from 15 residues. The V gene's germline CDR1 is SGHRS and CDR2 YFSETQ. The germline V and J ends were trimmed by 5 bases and 0 bases, with 14 bases remaining between them. CDR3 region: CASRPGEDMNTEAFF. CDR3 nucleotide sequence: TGCGCCAGCAGACCTGGGGAGGACATGAACACTGAAGCTTTCTTT. Filled out from reference TRBV5-1 and TRBJ1-1, the complete variable domain reads KAGVTQTPRYLIKTRGQQVTLSCSPISGHRSVSWYQQTPGQGLQFLFEYFSETQRNKGNFPGRFSGRQFSNSRSEMNVSTLELGDSALYLCASRPGEDMNTEAFFGQGTRLTVV.

About this clonotype: One junction end does not reproduce the germline sequence, and a read error may be involved. The genes are TRBV20-1 and TRBJ2-6; 11 nucleotides align to TRBD1. The germline V gene has CDR1 DFQATT and CDR2 SNEGSKA (reference sequence). The CDR3 contains 18 residues. This CDR3 is CGASIRTGGTSGANVLTF. In DNA form, the CDR3 reads TGCGGTGCTAGTATCCGGACAGGGGGCACCTCTGGGGCCAACGTCCTGACTTTC.

The CDR3 reads CASSLGDGGTQYF. The CDR3 coding sequence is TGCGCCAGCAGCTTGGGAGATGGGGGTACGCAGTATTTT. This chain connects TRBV5-1 to TRBJ2-3, with D tentatively TRBD1 or TRBD2 (5 bases each). V lost 0 bases and J lost 8, with 10 bases in between. Per germline, CDR1 SGHRS and CDR2 YFSETQ. The CDR3 totals 13 residues. The variable domain in full, completed from reference TRBV5-1 and TRBJ2-3, reads KAGVTQTPRYLIKTRGQQVTLSCSPISGHRSVSWYQQTPGQGLQFLFEYFSETQRNKGNFPGRFSGRQFSNSRSEMNVSTLELGDSALYLCASSLGDGGTQYFGPGTRLTVL.

This clonotype was counted many times. One end of the junction does not line up with germline, which may come from a read error. The chain couples TRBV6-5 to TRBJ1-5; no definite D call. There are 14 residues in the CDR3. Germline V gives CDR1 MNHEY, CDR2 SVGAGI. The CDR3 protein is CASSYYPSNQSQHF. CDR3 DNA sequence: TGTGCCAGCAGTTACTACCCAAGCAATCAGTCCCAGCATTTT.

Regarding this clonotype: A read error may account for a junction end that differs from germline. This sequence joins TRBV3-1 and TRBJ1-6; TRBD1 aligns across 7 bases. The length of the CDR3 is 14 residues. Germline CDR1 reads LGHDT; CDR2 reads YNNKEL (reference sequence). The CDR3 region is CANSQPGQPSPLHF. DNA of the CDR3: TGTGCCAACAGCCAACCGGGACAGCCTTCACCCCTCCACTTT.

CDR3 DNA: TGTGCCAGCAGTCAACAGGAGTATGGCTACACCTTC. Amino acids: CASSQQEYGYTF. The chain is built from TRBV6-5 and TRBJ1-2, with D tentatively TRBD1 (5 bases). V dropped 5 bases and J dropped 5 bases, with 9 bases sitting between them. From germline, CDR1 is MNHEY and CDR2 SVGAGI. The CDR3 loop spans 12 amino acids.

In the case of this clonotype: A read error is possible here, since a much larger clone lies one base away. The J gene is TRBJ1-2, the V gene TRBV20-1, with a possible D match to TRBD1 (6 bases). Germline CDR1 reads DFQATT; CDR2 reads SNEGSKA (reference sequence). The V gene lost 3 bases and the J gene lost 8 bases, with 10 bases spanning the gap. CDR3 length: 11 amino acids. DNA of the CDR3: TGCAGTGCTAGCACAGGGACCGGCTACACCTTC. Protein sequence: CSASTGTGYTF.

The table lists this clonotype with many counts. The chain joins TRBV20-1 to TRBJ2-7; a weak D match, TRBD2 (6 bases). V was clipped by 8 bases and J by 1 base, with 12 bases between them. There are 12 residues in the CDR3. CDR1 is DFQATT and CDR2 is SNEGSKA in the germline V gene (reference sequence). The DNA for the CDR3 is TGCAGTCGTCGGGGGAGGTCCTACGAGCAGTACTTC. Its protein is CSRRGRSYEQYF.

The J gene is TRBJ1-1, the V gene TRBV6-5; tentative D call: TRBD1 (5 bases). The CDR3 spans 12 residues. CDR1 is MNHEY, CDR2 SVGAGI, per germline. Trimming cost V 6 bases and J 7 bases, with 12 bases left between them. The CDR3, as DNA: TGTGCCAGCAGCCAGGGACCGGGTGAAGCTTTCTTT. It encodes CASSQGPGEAFF.

CDR3 residues: CASSPAAGGDTQYF. The CDR3 region has the DNA TGCGCCAGCAGCCCGGCTGCAGGGGGAGATACGCAGTATTTT. This chain joins TRBV5-1 and TRBJ2-3; 7 bases map to TRBD1. After removal of 4 bases from V and 5 bases from J, the junction contained 7 bases not matched to a gene. Germline V gene data show CDR1 as SGHRS and CDR2 as YFSETQ. The CDR3 consists of 14 residues. The full variable domain, in which reference TRBV5-1 and TRBJ2-3 provide the parts outside the CDR3, is KAGVTQTPRYLIKTRGQQVTLSCSPISGHRSVSWYQQTPGQGLQFLFEYFSETQRNKGNFPGRFSGRQFSNSRSEMNVSTLELGDSALYLCASSPAAGGDTQYFGPGTRLTVL.

The V and J genes are TRBV18 and TRBJ2-7; D unclear. The CDR3 length is 14 residues. CDR1 and CDR2 from the germline V gene are KGHSH and LQKENI. V was trimmed by 2 bases and J by 0 bases, leaving 8 bases between them. The CDR3 DNA sequence: TGTGCCAGCTCACCAAGAGCTAGCTCCTACGAGCAGTACTTC. Translated: CASSPRASSYEQYF.

The rearrangement links TRBV4-3 to TRBJ2-7, with TRBD2 identical over 8 bases. The CDR3 has 17 amino acids. Germline CDR1 reads LGHNA; CDR2 reads YSLEER. Trimming removed 0 bases from V and 0 bases from J; junction bases left unmatched: 7. The CDR3 DNA is TGCGCCAGCAGCCAAGAGGGGCTTAGCGGGACCTCCTACGAGCAGTACTTC. Translation: CASSQEGLSGTSYEQYF.

This clonotype was counted at least ten times. The chain has TRBV20-1 and TRBJ1-2; weak D call: TRBD1 (6 bases). Trimming pared 0 bases from V and 8 bases from J, leaving 19 bases between. This CDR3 comprises 15 residues. The germline CDR1 and CDR2 sequences are DFQATT and SNEGSKA (reference sequence). CDR3 loop: CSARDEGPRQGGYTF. Here the CDR3 DNA reads TGCAGTGCTAGAGATGAAGGGCCCCGGCAGGGGGGCTACACCTTC.

This chain links TRBV20-1 with TRBJ2-4; 11 bases are a match to TRBD2. The DNA end lines up better with TRBJ2-5; the J call may be wrong. Germline values: CDR1 DFQATT, CDR2 SNEGSKA (reference sequence). This CDR3 is 16 amino acids long. This CDR3 is CSASGTLAGDPETQYF. As DNA, the CDR3 is TGCAGTGCGTCCGGAACACTAGCGGGGGACCCTGAGACCCAGTACTTC.

This clonotype was recorded once. The gene calls are TRBV2 and TRBJ1-4; possible D gene TRBD1, 5 bases. In germline, CDR1 is SNHLY, CDR2 FYNNEI. The CDR3 runs to 14 residues. The V end was cut by 5 bases, the J end by 10 bases, with 17 bases between. The chain's CDR3 is CASSLAQGTVKLFF. CDR3 sequence (DNA): TGTGCCAGCAGTTTGGCCCAAGGGACCGTAAAACTGTTTTTT.

This clonotype was picked up many times. The CDR3 region is CASSEYAVEGGYTF. In DNA, the CDR3 is TGTGCCAGCAGTGAATATGCCGTTGAGGGTGGCTACACCTTC. The chain couples TRBV25-1 to TRBJ1-2, with D unclear. Germline-derived CDR1 and CDR2 are MGHDK and SYGVNS. V dropped 0 bases and J dropped 7 bases, with 12 bases sitting between them. This CDR3 region has 14 residues.

The chain links TRBV6-6 to TRBJ1-6; D is perhaps TRBD1 (6 bases). Germline V gene lookup returns CDR1 MNHNY and CDR2 SVGAGI (reference sequence). CDR3 size: 17 residues. V lost 2 bases and J 0 bases, leaving 11 bases between the germline ends. CDR3 protein: CASSYTGSSSYNSPLHF. Written as DNA, the CDR3 is TGTGCCAGCAGTTACACAGGGAGTAGCTCCTATAATTCACCCCTCCACTTT.

This clonotype was seen at least ten times. The V and J genes are TRBV12-3 or TRBV12-4 and TRBJ2-5; maybe TRBD2 (5 bases). Deletions cut 6 bases from V and 11 bases from J, with 22 bases between. The CDR3 spans 14 residues. This CDR3 reads CASSSSPLDSLQYF. CDR3 coding DNA: TGTGCCAGCAGCTCTAGCCCCTTAGATTCTCTTCAGTACTTC.

Turning to this clonotype: The junction differs from germline at one of its ends, possibly a read error. The chain couples TRBV28 to TRBJ1-4, with 7 bases identical to TRBD1. The CDR3 is made up of 15 amino acids. Per germline, CDR1 MDHEN and CDR2 SYDVKM. The CDR3 DNA sequence: TGTGCCAGCAGTTTAATGGGACAGCGACATGAAAGACTGTTTTTT. Protein: CASSLMGQRHERLFF.

This clonotype was seen only a few times. This sequence may be a read error, since a much larger clone differs from it by one base. The J gene is TRBJ2-1, the V gene TRBV27; D gene uncertain. This CDR3 has 15 residues. Germline V lookup: CDR1 MNHEY, CDR2 SMNVEV (reference sequence). The CDR3 spells CASSPSRNSCNEQFF. As DNA, the CDR3 is TGTGCCAGCAGTCCATCGCGGAACTCCTGCAATGAGCAGTTCTTC.

The rearrangement uses TRBV29-1 and TRBJ2-7, with 7 bases that match TRBD1. Trimming took 0 bases from V and 5 from J; bases not matched to a gene: 7. The germline V gene encodes CDR1 SQVTM and CDR2 ANQGSEA. The CDR3 is 14 amino acids. For the CDR3, the DNA is TGCAGCGTTGAAGAGAGGGGGCAAGGGGACGAGCAGTACTTC. Protein: CSVEERGQGDEQYF.

As concerns this clonotype: Just one base apart from a much larger clone, this may be a read error. The V call is TRBV20-1, the J call TRBJ2-3; 11 bases match TRBD2. The ends lost 4 bases at V and 5 bases at J; junction bases unmatched: 8. This CDR3 is 15 amino acids long. The germline V gene encodes CDR1 DFQATT and CDR2 SNEGSKA (reference sequence). As DNA, the CDR3 is TGCAGTGCTAACCGCCTAGCGGGGGGAGAAGATACGCAGTATTTT. Amino acid sequence: CSANRLAGGEDTQYF.